This T cell receptor beta chain was documented in a study of shared clonotypes between healthy human individuals. The V end was cut by 6 bases, the J end by 8 bases, with 16 bases between. Germline V lookup: CDR1 MNHNY, CDR2 SVGAGI (reference sequence). This CDR3 has 14 amino acids. The repertoire was sequenced with immunoSEQ multiplex PCR; TCRdb's copy has only in-frame clones and lacks some. The repertoire holds millions of clones, with about 92% as singletons. Source material: naive CD4+ T cells from PBMCs. The sample's subset: CD45RA+ positively selected. This chain joins TRBV6-6 and TRBJ1-4, with a tentative D call TRBD1 (5 bases). The source is a man aged 18-30 years in good health. Some clones in this sample may be carry-over from other donors' samples. The CDR3 sequence: CASRSGTPQEKLFF. In DNA form, the CDR3 reads TGTGCCAGCAGGTCCGGGACCCCCCAAGAAAAACTGTTTTTT.